The entry below gives a single TCR beta chain sequence along with its context. This entry is derived from a study of blood T cell repertoires in COVID-19. Turning to the study itself: PBMCs, B-cell-depleted T cells, or T cells provided the cDNA or gDNA that made up the material.

Deletions cut 3 bases from V and 1 base from J, with 9 bases between. The CDR3 runs 14 residues. CDR1 and CDR2 (germline): SNHLY, FYNNEI. Sequencing was performed with immunoSEQ multiplex PCR; in TCRdb, only in-frame clones are kept and a portion is missing. This sample has some 80,000 clones, with 70% to 90% found just once. Sequencing input: peripheral blood. J is TRBJ1-2 and V is TRBV2; D possibly corresponds to TRBD1 (5 bases). This receptor was identified in a human donor in a cohort sampled during active COVID-19. CDR3 residues: CASSEGLFNYGYTF. Written as DNA, the CDR3 is TGTGCCAGCAGTGAGGGGCTGTTTAACTATGGCTACACCTTC.